This entry is about one TCR beta chain. The entry originates in a study of control samples from healthy donors and cancer patients. Germline loops: CDR1 LNHNV, CDR2 YYDKDF (reference sequence). The CDR3 sequence is 18 residues long. V dropped 5 bases and J dropped 2; count of bases not matched to a gene: 11. The assay was immunoSEQ multiplex PCR, and TCRdb's table has in-frame clones only and misses some. Of 75,000 to 95,000 clones listed, 85% to 95% are singletons. The sequencing input was blood. This chain connects TRBV15 to TRBJ1-5; 11 bases are a match to TRBD1. The TCR comes from a woman in her 30s in good health. The CDR3 DNA follows: TGTGCCACCAGCTCCGGGGGTTCGGGACAGGGGGGCAATCAGCCCCAGCATTTT. Its protein product is CATSSGGSGQGGNQPQHF.